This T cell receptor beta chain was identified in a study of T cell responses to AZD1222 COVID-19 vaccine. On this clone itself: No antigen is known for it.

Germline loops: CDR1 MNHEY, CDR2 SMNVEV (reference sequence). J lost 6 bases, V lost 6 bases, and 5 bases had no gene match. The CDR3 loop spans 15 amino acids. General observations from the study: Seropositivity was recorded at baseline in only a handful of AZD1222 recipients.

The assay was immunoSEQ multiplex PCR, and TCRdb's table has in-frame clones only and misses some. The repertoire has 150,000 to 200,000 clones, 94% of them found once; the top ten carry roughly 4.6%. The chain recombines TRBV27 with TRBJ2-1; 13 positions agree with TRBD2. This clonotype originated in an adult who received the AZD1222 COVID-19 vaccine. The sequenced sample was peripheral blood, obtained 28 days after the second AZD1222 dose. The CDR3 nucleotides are TGTGCCAGCAGGGCCGGACTAGCGGGAGCCAATGAGCAGTTCTTC. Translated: CASRAGLAGANEQFF.